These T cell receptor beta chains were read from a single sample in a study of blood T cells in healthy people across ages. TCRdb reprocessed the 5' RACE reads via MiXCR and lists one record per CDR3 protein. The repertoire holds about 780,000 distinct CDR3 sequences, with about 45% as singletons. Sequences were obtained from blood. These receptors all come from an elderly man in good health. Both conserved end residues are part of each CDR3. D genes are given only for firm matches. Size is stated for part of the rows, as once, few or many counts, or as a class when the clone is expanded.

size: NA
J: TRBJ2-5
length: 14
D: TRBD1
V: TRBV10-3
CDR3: CATGTGGEEETQYF
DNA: TGTGCCACCGGGACAGGGGGTGAGGAAGAGACCCAGTACTTC

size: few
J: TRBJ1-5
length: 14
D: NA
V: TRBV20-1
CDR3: CSANGEGVNQPQHF
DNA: TGCAGTGCTAACGGTGAGGGGGTCAATCAGCCCCAGCATTTT

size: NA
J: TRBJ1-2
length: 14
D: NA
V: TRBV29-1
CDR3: CSFGNQGSLYGYTF
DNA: TGCAGCTTCGGCAACCAGGGTTCCCTTTATGGCTACACCTTC

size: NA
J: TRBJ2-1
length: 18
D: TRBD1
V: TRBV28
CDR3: CASSTGQGARVFYNEQFF
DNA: TGTGCCAGCAGTACCGGACAGGGGGCGAGGGTTTTCTACAATGAGCAGTTCTTC

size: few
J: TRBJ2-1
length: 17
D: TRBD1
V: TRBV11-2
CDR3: CASSFRSGTGALDEQFF
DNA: TGTGCCAGCAGCTTCCGTTCGGGGACAGGGGCTTTGGATGAGCAGTTCTTC

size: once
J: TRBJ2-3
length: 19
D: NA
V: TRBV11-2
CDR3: CAGTRRVVASPNSTDTQYF
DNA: TGTGCCGGCACTAGAAGAGTGGTAGCGTCGCCTAATAGCACAGATACGCAGTATTTT

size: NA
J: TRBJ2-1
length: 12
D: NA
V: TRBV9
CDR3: CASSVSEWEQFF
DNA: TGTGCCAGCAGCGTGAGCGAATGGGAGCAGTTCTTC

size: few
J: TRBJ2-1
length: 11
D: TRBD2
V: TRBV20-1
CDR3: CSAGSSGIPFF
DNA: TGCAGTGCGGGATCAAGCGGGATTCCGTTCTTC

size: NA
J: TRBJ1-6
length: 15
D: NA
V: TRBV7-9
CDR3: CASSSRSMPNSPLHF
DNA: TGTGCCAGCAGCTCCCGGTCAATGCCCAATTCACCCCTCCACTTT

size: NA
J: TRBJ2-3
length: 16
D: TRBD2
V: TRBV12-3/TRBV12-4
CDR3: CASSLTSRYSTDTQYF
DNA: TGTGCCAGCAGTTTGACTAGCAGATACAGCACAGATACGCAGTATTTT

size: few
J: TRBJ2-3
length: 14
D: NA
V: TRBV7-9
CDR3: CASSWSDGADTQYF
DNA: TGTGCCAGCAGCTGGAGCGATGGTGCAGATACGCAGTATTTT

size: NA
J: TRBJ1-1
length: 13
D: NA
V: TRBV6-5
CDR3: CASSDTGTTEAFF
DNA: TGTGCCAGCAGTGACACAGGGACCACTGAAGCTTTCTTT

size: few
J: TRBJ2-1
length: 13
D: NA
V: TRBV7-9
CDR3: CASRSPSGDEQFF
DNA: TGTGCCAGCAGGTCCCCGAGCGGCGATGAGCAGTTCTTC

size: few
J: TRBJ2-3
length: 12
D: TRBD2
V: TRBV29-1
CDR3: CSVEDRASGQYF
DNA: TGCAGCGTTGAAGATAGGGCTAGCGGGCAGTATTTT

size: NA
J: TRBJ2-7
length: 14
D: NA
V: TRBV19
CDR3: CASTGRTDSYEQYF
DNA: TGTGCCAGTACCGGAAGGACAGACAGCTACGAGCAGTACTTC

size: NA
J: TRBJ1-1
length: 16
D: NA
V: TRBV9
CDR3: CASSVDPGPINTEAFF
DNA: TGTGCCAGCAGCGTAGATCCCGGACCAATTAACACTGAAGCTTTCTTT

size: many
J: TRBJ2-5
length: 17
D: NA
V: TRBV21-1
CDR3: CASSKSQGTSGEETQYF
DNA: TGTGCCAGCAGCAAATCCCAGGGGACTAGCGGTGAAGAGACCCAGTACTTC

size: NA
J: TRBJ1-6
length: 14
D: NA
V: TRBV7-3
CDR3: CASSLKGFNSPLHF
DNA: TGTGCCAGCAGCTTAAAGGGGTTTAATTCACCCCTCCACTTT

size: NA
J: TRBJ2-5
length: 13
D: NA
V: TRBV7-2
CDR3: CASSVSLQETQYF
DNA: TGTGCCAGCAGCGTATCCCTCCAAGAGACCCAGTACTTC

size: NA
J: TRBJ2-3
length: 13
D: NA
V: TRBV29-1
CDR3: CSVGPVGTDTQYF
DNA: TGCAGCGTTGGCCCCGTAGGTACAGATACGCAGTATTTT

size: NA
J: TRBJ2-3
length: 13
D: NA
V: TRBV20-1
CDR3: CSPGEPQTDTQYF
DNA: TGCAGTCCTGGGGAACCTCAGACGGATACGCAGTATTTT

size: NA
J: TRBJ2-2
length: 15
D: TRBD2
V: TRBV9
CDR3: CASSLGLVGTGELFF
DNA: TGTGCCAGCAGCTTAGGACTAGTCGGCACCGGGGAGCTGTTTTTT

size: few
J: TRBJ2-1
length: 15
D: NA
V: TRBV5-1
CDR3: CASSVRDFPYNEQFF
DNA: TGCGCCAGCAGCGTCCGGGACTTCCCCTACAATGAGCAGTTCTTC

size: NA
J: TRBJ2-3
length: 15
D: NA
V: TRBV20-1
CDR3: CSAREGHRRTDTQYF
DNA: TGCAGTGCTAGAGAGGGACATCGTCGGACAGATACGCAGTATTTT

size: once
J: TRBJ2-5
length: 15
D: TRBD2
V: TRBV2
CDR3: CASSLGRGLVYEQYF
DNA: TGTGCCAGCAGCCTTGGGAGGGGACTAGTCTATGAGCAGTACTTC

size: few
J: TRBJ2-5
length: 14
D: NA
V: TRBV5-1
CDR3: CASSLEAGRSEQYF
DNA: TGCGCCAGCAGCTTGGAGGCAGGGAGGAGTGAGCAGTACTTC

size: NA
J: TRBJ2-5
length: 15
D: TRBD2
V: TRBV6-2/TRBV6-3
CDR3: CASSGLLAGRETQYF
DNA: TGTGCCAGCAGTGGACTCTTAGCGGGCCGGGAGACCCAGTACTTC

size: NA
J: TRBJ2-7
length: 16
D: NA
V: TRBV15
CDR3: CATSREREMGPGQRYF
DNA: TGTGCCACCAGCAGAGAGAGAGAGATGGGGCCGGGACAAAGGTACTTC

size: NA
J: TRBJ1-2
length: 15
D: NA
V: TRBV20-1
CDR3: CSARGERAAEYGYTF
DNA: TGCAGTGCTAGAGGGGAGCGGGCAGCCGAATATGGCTACACCTTC

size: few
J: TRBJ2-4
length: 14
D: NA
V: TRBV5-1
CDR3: CASSLGIKGDIQYF
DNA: TGCGCCAGCAGCTTGGGAATTAAGGGGGACATTCAGTACTTC

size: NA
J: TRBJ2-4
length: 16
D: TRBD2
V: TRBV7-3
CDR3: CASSLAPAGMIGEQYF
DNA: TGTGCCAGCAGCTTAGCTCCAGCGGGGATGATTGGGGAGCAGTACTTC

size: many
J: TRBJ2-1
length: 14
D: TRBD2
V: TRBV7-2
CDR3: CASSLAGGVNEQFF
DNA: TGTGCCAGCAGCTTAGCGGGAGGGGTGAATGAGCAGTTCTTC

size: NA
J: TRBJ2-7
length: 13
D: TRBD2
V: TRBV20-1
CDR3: CSALGQRGYEQYF
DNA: TGCAGTGCTCTGGGGCAGCGGGGTTACGAGCAGTACTTC

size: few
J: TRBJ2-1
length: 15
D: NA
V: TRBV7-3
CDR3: CASSLTTGYTEEQFF
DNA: TGTGCCAGCAGCTTAACTACAGGGTATACAGAGGAGCAGTTCTTC

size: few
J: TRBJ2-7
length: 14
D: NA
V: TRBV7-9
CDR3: CASSSWDRPYEQYF
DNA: TGTGCCAGCAGCTCTTGGGACCGTCCCTACGAGCAGTACTTC

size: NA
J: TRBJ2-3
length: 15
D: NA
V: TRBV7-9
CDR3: CASSFVLSLTDAQYF
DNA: TGTGCCAGCAGCTTTGTCCTATCTCTCACAGATGCGCAGTATTTT

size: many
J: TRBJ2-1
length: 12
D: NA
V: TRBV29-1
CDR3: CSVEATYNEQFF
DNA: TGCAGCGTTGAGGCCACCTACAATGAGCAGTTCTTC

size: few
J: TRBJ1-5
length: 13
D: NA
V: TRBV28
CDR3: CASTTRGKEPQHF
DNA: TGTGCCAGCACCACTCGGGGGAAGGAGCCCCAGCATTTT

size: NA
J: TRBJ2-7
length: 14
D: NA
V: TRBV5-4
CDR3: CASSPEGGSYEQYF
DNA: TGTGCCAGCAGCCCGGAGGGGGGCTCCTACGAGCAGTACTTC

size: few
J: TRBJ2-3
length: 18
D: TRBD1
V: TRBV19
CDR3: CASSNNRGSGASTDTQYF
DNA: TGTGCCAGTAGTAATAACAGGGGATCAGGGGCAAGCACAGATACGCAGTATTTT

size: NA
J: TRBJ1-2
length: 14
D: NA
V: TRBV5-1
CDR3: CASSLDRTVYGYTF
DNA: TGCGCCAGCAGCTTGGACCGGACGGTCTATGGCTATACCTTC

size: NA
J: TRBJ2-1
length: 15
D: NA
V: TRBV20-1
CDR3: CSAPDNGGEGETQFF
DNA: TGCAGTGCTCCGGATAATGGGGGAGAGGGGGAGACCCAGTTCTTC

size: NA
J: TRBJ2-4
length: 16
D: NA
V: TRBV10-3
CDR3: CAISESNQGTKNIQYF
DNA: TGTGCCATCAGTGAGTCGAACCAGGGGACCAAAAACATTCAGTACTTC

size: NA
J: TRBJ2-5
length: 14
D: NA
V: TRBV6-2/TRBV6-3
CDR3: CASSTTGLQETQYF
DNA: TGTGCCAGCAGTACCACAGGCCTCCAAGAGACCCAGTACTTC

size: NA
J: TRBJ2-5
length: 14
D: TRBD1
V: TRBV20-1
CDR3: CSADGQGNQETQYF
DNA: TGCAGCGCGGATGGACAGGGGAACCAAGAGACCCAGTACTTC

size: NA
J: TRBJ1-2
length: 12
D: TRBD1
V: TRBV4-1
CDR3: CASSQGQGSYTF
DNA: TGCGCCAGCAGCCAGGGACAGGGCAGCTACACCTTC

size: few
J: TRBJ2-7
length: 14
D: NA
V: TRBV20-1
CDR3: CSARDPSSSREQYF
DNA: TGCAGTGCTAGAGATCCTTCTAGCTCTCGCGAGCAGTACTTC

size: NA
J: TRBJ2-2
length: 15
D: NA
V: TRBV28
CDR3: CASRLDQLATGELFF
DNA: TGTGCCAGCAGACTTGACCAACTTGCCACCGGGGAGCTGTTTTTT

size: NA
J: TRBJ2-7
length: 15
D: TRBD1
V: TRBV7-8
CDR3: CASSLRQGLINEQYF
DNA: TGTGCCAGCAGCTTACGACAGGGGCTGATTAACGAGCAGTACTTC

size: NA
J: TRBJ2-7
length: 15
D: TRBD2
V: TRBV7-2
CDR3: CAGSREGTTLYEQYF
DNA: TGTGCCGGCAGTCGGGAGGGGACAACGCTCTACGAGCAGTACTTC

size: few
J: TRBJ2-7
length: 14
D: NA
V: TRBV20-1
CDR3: CSARDLHGAYEQYF
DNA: TGCAGTGCTAGAGATCTGCACGGAGCCTACGAGCAGTACTTC

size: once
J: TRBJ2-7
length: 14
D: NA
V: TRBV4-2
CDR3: CASSPDGFSYEQYF
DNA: TGTGCCAGCAGCCCCGACGGCTTCTCCTACGAGCAGTACTTC

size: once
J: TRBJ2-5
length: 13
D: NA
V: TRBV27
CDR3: CASSFRQLGTQYF
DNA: TGTGCCAGCAGTTTTCGCCAGTTGGGGACCCAGTACTTC

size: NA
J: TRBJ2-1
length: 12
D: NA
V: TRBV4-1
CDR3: CASSHVWGEQFF
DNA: TGCGCCAGCAGCCATGTGTGGGGTGAGCAGTTCTTC

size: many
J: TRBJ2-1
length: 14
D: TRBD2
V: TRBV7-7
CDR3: CASSPGLAGDEQFF
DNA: TGTGCCAGCAGCCCAGGGCTAGCGGGAGATGAGCAGTTCTTC

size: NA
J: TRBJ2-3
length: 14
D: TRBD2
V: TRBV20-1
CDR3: CSASGREVIDTQYF
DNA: TGCAGTGCTAGTGGGCGGGAGGTAATAGATACGCAGTATTTT

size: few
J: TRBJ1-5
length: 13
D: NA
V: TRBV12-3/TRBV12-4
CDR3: CASGFRSNQPQHF
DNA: TGTGCCAGCGGGTTCCGTAGCAATCAGCCCCAGCATTTT

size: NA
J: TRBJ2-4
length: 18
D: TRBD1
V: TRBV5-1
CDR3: CASSLTLGQGATKNIQYF
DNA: TGCGCCAGCAGCTTGACCTTGGGCCAGGGGGCTACCAAAAACATTCAGTACTTC

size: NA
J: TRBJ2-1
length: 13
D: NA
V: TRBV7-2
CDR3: CASSPTRLGEQFF
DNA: TGTGCCAGCAGCCCTACTAGACTCGGTGAGCAGTTCTTC

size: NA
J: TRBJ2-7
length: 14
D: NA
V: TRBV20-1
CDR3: CSARGRASAYEQYF
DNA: TGCAGTGCGCGCGGCCGGGCGTCAGCCTACGAGCAGTACTTC